This T cell receptor beta chain came from a study of T cell responses to AZD1222 COVID-19 vaccine. Study-wide results and caveats: Seropositive AZD1222 recipients at baseline numbered only five or six.

Some clones are missing from TCRdb's copy, which holds only in-frame ones; the method was immunoSEQ multiplex PCR. The sample has approximately 100,000 clones, approximately 87% seen once. Notes on this clone: What it binds is unknown.

This specimen was peripheral blood, taken 28 days after the second AZD1222 dose. The source is an adult who received the AZD1222 COVID-19 vaccine.

The CDR3 loop is CASRAGVQPQHF. The CDR3 DNA reads as TGTGCCAGCAGAGCAGGGGTTCAGCCCCAGCATTTT. The chain couples TRBV6-5 to TRBJ1-5; D is possibly TRBD1 (6 bases). The CDR3 is 12 residues long. CDR1 MNHEY and CDR2 SVGAGI come from the germline V gene. The ends were cut back, 6 bases at V and 6 bases at J, with 9 bases in the middle.